This TCR beta chain was identified in a study of blood T cell repertoires in COVID-19. In the study overall: Some COVID-19 samples were acute and others convalescent; all came from the United States, Italy and Spain. In each case, the material was cDNA or gDNA derived from T cells, B-cell-depleted T cells, or PBMCs.

The length of the CDR3 is 13 residues. CDR1 and CDR2 (germline): SQVTM, ANQGSEA. The ends lost 7 bases at V and 4 bases at J; junction bases unmatched: 5. Authors' methods: Amplification from reference gene primers served as the basis for estimated nucleated cell counts. Here immunoSEQ multiplex PCR was the method, and the copy in TCRdb shows in-frame clones only, minus some. V, J and clone size were drawn from that table, and D and trimming were deduced from the DNA. The sample shows about 43,000 clones, about 90% of them seen only once. The TCR sequence derives from a woman aged 80 or over with active COVID-19. Material for sequencing was peripheral blood. V gene TRBV29-1 combines with J gene TRBJ2-7; TRBD2 matches at 12 bases. The CDR3 here is CSAASGGAYEQYF. The CDR3 DNA sequence: TGCAGCGCTGCTAGCGGGGGGGCTTACGAGCAGTACTTC.